Listed below are T cell receptor beta chains from one sample, sequenced in a study of breast tumors, draining lymph nodes, adjacent tissues. From the multiplex PCR reads, TCRdb called clonotypes with MiXCR, one entry per CDR3 protein. This sample has 200,000 or so distinct CDR3 sequences, with 31% found just once. Specimen: axillary lymph node tissue. The receptors were sampled from a female donor with breast cancer. Some clones in this sample may be carry-over from other donors' samples. The CDR3 runs from the conserved cysteine through the conserved F or W. Fields, in order: CDR3 protein, CDR3 DNA, D gene, clone size, V gene, J gene. A D gene is named only where the DNA matches it firmly. Expanded clones get a size class; other rows say once, few or many, or leave the size out.

cdr3_aa: CSARDRTGGFSTEAFF
cdr3_nt: TGCAGTGCTAGAGATAGGACAGGGGGCTTTAGCACTGAAGCTTTCTTT
d_call: TRBD1
clone_size: NA
v_call: TRBV20-1
j_call: TRBJ1-1

cdr3_aa: CASSRTGFSYNEQFF
cdr3_nt: TGTGCCAGCAGCCGGACAGGGTTCTCCTACAATGAGCAGTTCTTC
d_call: TRBD1
clone_size: NA
v_call: TRBV2
j_call: TRBJ2-1

cdr3_aa: CASSSSAKSGTGELFF
cdr3_nt: TGTGCCAGCAGCTCTAGCGCGAAGAGCGGCACCGGGGAGCTGTTTTTT
d_call: NA
clone_size: NA
v_call: TRBV2
j_call: TRBJ2-2

cdr3_aa: CASSLGRDEKLFF
cdr3_nt: TGTGCCAGCAGTTTGGGCAGGGATGAAAAACTGTTTTTT
d_call: NA
clone_size: NA
v_call: TRBV12-3/TRBV12-4
j_call: TRBJ1-4

cdr3_aa: CASSVSLAGGYNEQFF
cdr3_nt: TGTGCCAGCAGCGTCTCACTAGCGGGGGGTTACAATGAGCAGTTCTTC
d_call: TRBD2
clone_size: NA
v_call: TRBV7-9
j_call: TRBJ2-1

cdr3_aa: CASSVGPGGGTDTQYF
cdr3_nt: TGTGCCAGCAGCGTAGGGCCAGGGGGAGGCACAGATACGCAGTATTTT
d_call: TRBD1
clone_size: NA
v_call: TRBV9
j_call: TRBJ2-3

cdr3_aa: CATPTAAQGDEKLFF
cdr3_nt: TGTGCCACCCCGACGGCGGCCCAGGGAGACGAAAAACTGTTTTTT
d_call: NA
clone_size: NA
v_call: TRBV7-9
j_call: TRBJ1-4

cdr3_aa: CASSLDSDIMFF
cdr3_nt: TGTGCCAGCAGTCTGGACAGTGATATAATGTTTTTT
d_call: NA
clone_size: many
v_call: TRBV2
j_call: TRBJ1-4

cdr3_aa: CASRQGAGDEKLFF
cdr3_nt: TGTGCCAGCAGGCAGGGGGCAGGAGATGAAAAACTGTTTTTT
d_call: TRBD1
clone_size: NA
v_call: TRBV2
j_call: TRBJ1-4

cdr3_aa: CASSESRQPNTEAFF
cdr3_nt: TGTGCCAGCAGTGAATCCCGACAGCCGAACACTGAAGCTTTCTTT
d_call: NA
clone_size: few
v_call: TRBV2
j_call: TRBJ1-1

cdr3_aa: CSAPRTGGGSTF
cdr3_nt: TGCAGTGCTCCCCGGACAGGGGGTGGCTCCACCTTC
d_call: TRBD1
clone_size: NA
v_call: TRBV20-1
j_call: TRBJ1-2

cdr3_aa: CSARSSGRDTQYF
cdr3_nt: TGCAGTGCTAGAAGTAGCGGGAGAGATACGCAGTATTTT
d_call: TRBD2
clone_size: many
v_call: TRBV20-1
j_call: TRBJ2-3

cdr3_aa: CASSSLFRNSGNSPLHF
cdr3_nt: TGCGCCAGCAGCTCTCTATTTAGGAACAGCGGTAATTCACCCCTCCACTTT
d_call: NA
clone_size: NA
v_call: TRBV5-1
j_call: TRBJ1-6

cdr3_aa: CASRATGLAGSEQYF
cdr3_nt: TGCGCCAGCAGAGCCACGGGACTAGCGGGAAGCGAGCAGTACTTC
d_call: TRBD2
clone_size: NA
v_call: TRBV5-1
j_call: TRBJ2-7

cdr3_aa: CSARVSPGNRAFF
cdr3_nt: TGCAGTGCTAGAGTTTCCCCAGGGAATAGAGCTTTCTTT
d_call: NA
clone_size: few
v_call: TRBV20-1
j_call: TRBJ1-1

cdr3_aa: CVSSDSLAASTDTQYF
cdr3_nt: TGTGTCAGCAGTGACTCCTTAGCGGCTAGCACAGATACGCAGTATTTC
d_call: NA
clone_size: NA
v_call: TRBV6-4
j_call: TRBJ2-3

cdr3_aa: CASSHQSANTGELFF
cdr3_nt: TGTGCCAGCAGTCACCAAAGCGCGAACACCGGGGAGCTGTTTTTT
d_call: NA
clone_size: many
v_call: TRBV6-5
j_call: TRBJ2-2

cdr3_aa: CASSLLPQENYGYTF
cdr3_nt: TGCGCCAGCAGCTTACTTCCTCAGGAGAACTATGGCTACACCTTC
d_call: NA
clone_size: many
v_call: TRBV5-1
j_call: TRBJ1-2

cdr3_aa: CASSLEARGADTQYF
cdr3_nt: TGTGCCAGCAGTTTAGAAGCAAGGGGTGCAGATACGCAGTATTTT
d_call: NA
clone_size: many
v_call: TRBV12-3/TRBV12-4
j_call: TRBJ2-3

cdr3_aa: CATSRAGQGYYEQYF
cdr3_nt: TGTGCCACCAGCAGAGCGGGACAGGGCTATTACGAGCAGTACTTC
d_call: TRBD1
clone_size: NA
v_call: TRBV15
j_call: TRBJ2-7

cdr3_aa: CSAWDRYEQYF
cdr3_nt: TGCAGTGCTTGGGACCGCTACGAGCAGTACTTC
d_call: NA
clone_size: many
v_call: TRBV20-1
j_call: TRBJ2-7

cdr3_aa: CASSLQGRGAGELFF
cdr3_nt: TGTGCCAGCAGCCTACAGGGCAGGGGGGCCGGGGAGCTGTTTTTT
d_call: NA
clone_size: few
v_call: TRBV6-5
j_call: TRBJ2-2

cdr3_aa: CASSPREALGADTQYF
cdr3_nt: TGTGCCAGCAGTCCGCGGGAGGCCCTCGGGGCAGATACGCAGTATTTT
d_call: TRBD2
clone_size: NA
v_call: TRBV6-5
j_call: TRBJ2-3

cdr3_aa: CASADRVDTGTASPLHF
cdr3_nt: TGTGCCAGCGCGGACAGGGTCGACACCGGGACAGCTTCACCCCTCCACTTT
d_call: TRBD1
clone_size: once
v_call: TRBV19
j_call: TRBJ1-6

cdr3_aa: CASSTGAFGQFF
cdr3_nt: TGTGCCAGCAGTACGGGGGCCTTCGGACAGTTTTTT
d_call: NA
clone_size: NA
v_call: TRBV25-1
j_call: TRBJ2-2

cdr3_aa: CASSYPRTGYGYTF
cdr3_nt: TGTGCCAGCAGCTATCCTCGGACGGGTTATGGCTACACCTTC
d_call: NA
clone_size: many
v_call: TRBV5-8
j_call: TRBJ1-2

cdr3_aa: CASHPSAGTGGTQYF
cdr3_nt: TGTGCCAGTCATCCCTCGGCCGGGACAGGGGGGACCCAGTACTTC
d_call: TRBD1
clone_size: many
v_call: TRBV6-1
j_call: TRBJ2-5

cdr3_aa: CASSMHSGDAETQYF
cdr3_nt: TGTGCCAGCAGCATGCACTCCGGCGACGCTGAGACCCAGTACTTC
d_call: NA
clone_size: many
v_call: TRBV5-8
j_call: TRBJ2-5

cdr3_aa: CSAKPGQGAGQPQHF
cdr3_nt: TGCAGTGCTAAACCGGGACAGGGGGCCGGTCAGCCCCAGCATTTT
d_call: TRBD1
clone_size: many
v_call: TRBV20-1
j_call: TRBJ1-5

cdr3_aa: CASSKDRAGPYEQYF
cdr3_nt: TGTGCCAGCAGCAAAGACAGGGCCGGTCCTTACGAGCAGTACTTC
d_call: TRBD1
clone_size: many
v_call: TRBV6-2/TRBV6-3
j_call: TRBJ2-7

cdr3_aa: CASSPRLANTGELFF
cdr3_nt: TGTGCCAGCAGCCCCAGACTAGCGAACACCGGGGAGCTGTTTTTT
d_call: NA
clone_size: many
v_call: TRBV7-9
j_call: TRBJ2-2

cdr3_aa: CASSVSVDAEAFF
cdr3_nt: TGTGCCAGCAGCGTCTCGGTTGACGCTGAAGCTTTCTTT
d_call: NA
clone_size: NA
v_call: TRBV9
j_call: TRBJ1-1

cdr3_aa: CASSLQATNEKLFF
cdr3_nt: TGTGCCAGCAGCTTACAAGCAACTAATGAAAAACTGTTTTTT
d_call: NA
clone_size: many
v_call: TRBV7-8
j_call: TRBJ1-4

cdr3_aa: CASSLGGSKWGDTQYF
cdr3_nt: TGTGCCAGCAGCTTAGGGGGGTCCAAATGGGGAGATACGCAGTATTTT
d_call: NA
clone_size: NA
v_call: TRBV7-2
j_call: TRBJ2-3

cdr3_aa: CATSDPTGGEYNEQFF
cdr3_nt: TGTGCCACCAGTGATCCGACAGGGGGCGAGTACAATGAGCAGTTCTTC
d_call: TRBD1
clone_size: many
v_call: TRBV24-1
j_call: TRBJ2-1

cdr3_aa: CASSLEGFGYSSTDTQYF
cdr3_nt: TGTGCCAGCAGCTTAGAGGGATTCGGCTACTCTAGCACAGATACGCAGTATTTT
d_call: NA
clone_size: many
v_call: TRBV7-9
j_call: TRBJ2-3

cdr3_aa: CASNRSPSNQPQHF
cdr3_nt: TGTGCCAGCAACCGATCACCTAGCAATCAGCCCCAGCATTTT
d_call: NA
clone_size: many
v_call: TRBV2
j_call: TRBJ1-5

cdr3_aa: CASRQDRRPGSSPLHF
cdr3_nt: TGTGCCAGCAGACAAGATCGGAGGCCGGGGAGTTCACCCCTCCACTTT
d_call: NA
clone_size: NA
v_call: TRBV11-2
j_call: TRBJ1-6

cdr3_aa: CASSFGTGLNNEKLFF
cdr3_nt: TGCGCCAGCAGCTTCGGGACAGGCCTAAATAATGAAAAACTGTTTTTT
d_call: TRBD1
clone_size: many
v_call: TRBV5-1
j_call: TRBJ1-4

cdr3_aa: CAISEGPGSGRSRETQYF
cdr3_nt: TGTGCCATCAGTGAGGGCCCGGGTAGCGGGAGGTCGAGAGAGACCCAGTACTTC
d_call: TRBD2
clone_size: many
v_call: TRBV10-3
j_call: TRBJ2-5

cdr3_aa: CASSQGVQRGLTDTQYF
cdr3_nt: TGTGCCAGCAGCCAAGGGGTCCAGCGGGGGTTAACAGATACGCAGTATTTT
d_call: TRBD2
clone_size: few
v_call: TRBV3-1
j_call: TRBJ2-3

cdr3_aa: CSARRGVETQYF
cdr3_nt: TGCAGTGCTAGAAGGGGGGTAGAGACCCAGTACTTC
d_call: NA
clone_size: many
v_call: TRBV20-1
j_call: TRBJ2-5

cdr3_aa: CAWGGPGQEVTGELFF
cdr3_nt: TGTGCCTGGGGGGGACCGGGACAGGAGGTCACCGGGGAGCTGTTTTTT
d_call: TRBD1
clone_size: many
v_call: TRBV30
j_call: TRBJ2-2

cdr3_aa: CASSLAQGRQGTQHF
cdr3_nt: TGTGCCAGCAGCTTAGCCCAGGGGCGCCAAGGGACCCAGCACTTC
d_call: NA
clone_size: NA
v_call: TRBV7-2
j_call: TRBJ2-5

cdr3_aa: CSAPAGGLDEQFF
cdr3_nt: TGCAGTGCTCCCGCGGGGGGCTTGGATGAGCAGTTCTTC
d_call: TRBD2
clone_size: many
v_call: TRBV20-1
j_call: TRBJ2-1

cdr3_aa: CASSPQAEGANVLTF
cdr3_nt: TGCGCCAGCAGCCCCCAGGCAGAAGGGGCCAACGTCCTGACTTTC
d_call: NA
clone_size: NA
v_call: TRBV5-1
j_call: TRBJ2-6

cdr3_aa: CASSPPNGELFF
cdr3_nt: TGCGCCAGCAGCCCACCTAATGGGGAGCTGTTTTTT
d_call: NA
clone_size: NA
v_call: TRBV4-3
j_call: TRBJ2-2

cdr3_aa: CSARAGVSNTGELFF
cdr3_nt: TGCAGTGCTCGAGCGGGGGTTTCGAACACCGGGGAGCTGTTTTTT
d_call: TRBD2
clone_size: many
v_call: TRBV20-1
j_call: TRBJ2-2

cdr3_aa: CASSIGEDPRTQYF
cdr3_nt: TGTGCCAGTAGTATAGGGGAGGACCCCCGGACCCAGTACTTC
d_call: NA
clone_size: many
v_call: TRBV19
j_call: TRBJ2-5

cdr3_aa: CAWSVGAGNEQFF
cdr3_nt: TGTGCCTGGAGTGTAGGTGCGGGCAATGAGCAGTTCTTC
d_call: NA
clone_size: many
v_call: TRBV30
j_call: TRBJ2-1

cdr3_aa: CASRGLNYGYTF
cdr3_nt: TGTGCCAGCAGGGGGCTAAACTATGGCTACACCTTC
d_call: NA
clone_size: many
v_call: TRBV2
j_call: TRBJ1-2

cdr3_aa: CASSLTGALGYTF
cdr3_nt: TGTGCCAGCAGCTTAACAGGGGCGCTAGGCTACACCTTC
d_call: TRBD1
clone_size: many
v_call: TRBV28
j_call: TRBJ1-2

cdr3_aa: CSPQNRDGHATQYF
cdr3_nt: TGCAGCCCTCAGAACCGGGACGGGCATGCGACCCAGTACTTC
d_call: NA
clone_size: many
v_call: TRBV20-1
j_call: TRBJ2-5